Listed below are T cell receptor beta chains from one sample, sequenced in a study of T cells after posttransplantation cyclophosphamide. TCRdb's table, derived via immunoSEQ multiplex PCR, lists solely in-frame clones and lacks some. The sample contains 25,000 to 35,000 clones, none of them singletons. Sequenced: PBMCs. The receptor set was obtained from a woman younger than 45 in good health and a related stem cell transplant donor. Both conserved end residues are part of each CDR3. D genes are given only for firm matches. Clone size appears in some rows only: once, few, many, or a class for an expanded clone.

j_call	clone_size	v_call	d_call	cdr3_nt	cdr3_aa
TRBJ2-7	many	TRBV6-1	TRBD1	TGTGCCAGCAGACGGGACAGCTCCTACGAGCAGTACTTC	CASRRDSSYEQYF
TRBJ1-1	many	TRBV5-6	NA	TGTGCCAGCAGCTTAACGACAGGAAAAGCTTTCTTT	CASSLTTGKAFF
TRBJ2-5	many	TRBV6-4	TRBD1	TGTGCCAGCAGCCCGGGACAGGGGAACCAAGAGACCCAGTACTTC	CASSPGQGNQETQYF
TRBJ1-5	few	TRBV6-2/TRBV6-3	TRBD1	TGTGCCAGCAGTTTTCCGGGACAGGGTAATCAGCCCCAGCACTTT	CASSFPGQGNQPQHF
TRBJ1-2	medium-sized	TRBV24-1	NA	TGTGCCACCAGTGAAGCGGGCCGGGGAGACTATGGCTACACCTTC	CATSEAGRGDYGYTF
TRBJ1-5	many	TRBV4-1	TRBD1	TGCGCCAGCAGCAGGGGGCAGGAACAGCCCCAGCATTTT	CASSRGQEQPQHF
TRBJ2-5	NA	TRBV27	NA	TGTGCCAGCAGTTTAGTGGCGGAGCAAGAGACCCAGTACTTC	CASSLVAEQETQYF
TRBJ2-1	many	TRBV12-3/TRBV12-4	TRBD2	TGTGCCAGCAGTTTAGCCCTAGCGGGGGTGAATGAGCAGTTCTTC	CASSLALAGVNEQFF
TRBJ1-2	many	TRBV4-2	NA	TGTGCCAGCAGCCAAGAGCAGGGCAGGGCTTATGGCTACACCTTC	CASSQEQGRAYGYTF
TRBJ1-1	many	TRBV25-1	NA	TGTGCCAGCAGGGATGCGGGTATGAACACTGAAGCTTTCTTT	CASRDAGMNTEAFF
TRBJ1-2	many	TRBV7-2	NA	TGTGCCAGCAGCTTAGCGTCTCAGGGGTATGGCTACACCTTC	CASSLASQGYGYTF
TRBJ1-2	few	TRBV6-5	TRBD1	TGTGCCAGCAGTTTTGCAGGGGGTAACTATGGCTACACCTTC	CASSFAGGNYGYTF
TRBJ1-1	NA	TRBV4-2	NA	TGTGCCAGCAGCCAAGATTGGGGGGGGGAAACTGAAGCTTTCTTT	CASSQDWGGETEAFF
TRBJ2-2	NA	TRBV7-2	NA	TGTGCCAGCAGCTTACAGGGAAAGGACGGGGAGCTGTTTTTT	CASSLQGKDGELFF
TRBJ1-3	many	TRBV7-2	NA	TGTGCCAGCAGCTGGTTAGCTCGGGACATCGGGAGGCAAAACACCATATATTTT	CASSWLARDIGRQNTIYF
TRBJ2-5	many	TRBV18	NA	TGTGCCAGCTCACCAGTAAACAGACCCCAAGAGACCCAGTACTTC	CASSPVNRPQETQYF
TRBJ2-7	many	TRBV19	NA	TGTGCCAGTAGTACCAGGGTCTCCGAGCAGTACTTC	CASSTRVSEQYF
TRBJ2-7	many	TRBV5-1	TRBD1	TGCGCCAGCAGCTCCCGACAGGGGGCTGCTCCAGAGCAGTACTTC	CASSSRQGAAPEQYF
TRBJ1-2	many	TRBV7-9	NA	TGTGCCAGCAGCTTATTGGGAGGGGGATATGGCTACACCTTC	CASSLLGGGYGYTF
TRBJ2-5	NA	TRBV7-2	NA	TGTGCCAGCAGCTTAGGTCCAGGGAGCCAAGAGACCCAGTACTTC	CASSLGPGSQETQYF
TRBJ2-5	many	TRBV6-2/TRBV6-3	TRBD2	TGTGCCAGCAACTTAGACGGGACTAGCGGGGAAGAGACCCAGTACTTC	CASNLDGTSGEETQYF
TRBJ1-5	many	TRBV6-5	NA	TGTGCCAGCAGTTTACAGCAGAATCAGCCCCAGCATTTT	CASSLQQNQPQHF
TRBJ2-1	many	TRBV10-3	NA	TGTGCCATCAGTGGACAGCTGAGCTCCTACAATGAGCAGTTCTTC	CAISGQLSSYNEQFF
TRBJ2-7	many	TRBV2	NA	TGTGCCAGCAGTGCAGGGTACGAGCAGTACTTC	CASSAGYEQYF
TRBJ2-7	many	TRBV6-5	NA	TGTGCCAGCAGTGCCGCGGGCAGGTTGACCTACGAGCAGTACTTC	CASSAAGRLTYEQYF
TRBJ1-1	many	TRBV6-5	NA	TGTGCCAGCAGGTTAGGGGGAAGAGTCGGCACTGAAGCTTTCTTT	CASRLGGRVGTEAFF
TRBJ1-5	many	TRBV18	TRBD1	TGTGCCAGCTCACCTTCGACAGGGAAGAACAATCAGCCCCAGCATTTT	CASSPSTGKNNQPQHF
TRBJ1-1	many	TRBV5-6	NA	TGTGCCAGCAGCACCTCCGGGACATTGAACACTGAAGCTTTCTTT	CASSTSGTLNTEAFF
TRBJ1-5	many	TRBV6-6	TRBD1	TGTGCCAGCGGCCCGGCGGGACAGGGTTACCAGCCCCAGCATTTT	CASGPAGQGYQPQHF
TRBJ2-1	many	TRBV19	TRBD2	TGTGCCAGTAGTATTCGACCGAAATTAGCGGGGGGAAGCGTTTATGAGCAGTTCTTC	CASSIRPKLAGGSVYEQFF
TRBJ2-3	NA	TRBV27	TRBD2	TGTGCCAGCAGTTCCCCTAGCGGGGGGGTATCAGATACGCAGTATTTT	CASSSPSGGVSDTQYF
TRBJ1-2	many	TRBV7-2	TRBD1	TGTGCCAGCAGCGAGACAGGGGGCCATCAATATGGCTACACCTTC	CASSETGGHQYGYTF
TRBJ2-3	few	TRBV12-3/TRBV12-4	NA	TGTGCCAGCGCCTCCGGGGGGCTAGTTACAGATACGCAGTATTTT	CASASGGLVTDTQYF
TRBJ2-2	many	TRBV6-2/TRBV6-3	NA	TGTGCCAGCAGTTACTCGAGTGACAGCGGGGAGCTGTTTTTT	CASSYSSDSGELFF
TRBJ2-1	NA	TRBV2	TRBD2	TGTGCCAGCATTCTTGTATCAGCGGGGGGTCCTTGGAATGAGCAGTTCTTC	CASILVSAGGPWNEQFF
TRBJ1-1	many	TRBV12-3/TRBV12-4	NA	TGTGCCAGCAGTCTCCAGCGTGAAGCTTTCTTT	CASSLQREAFF
TRBJ2-3	many	TRBV24-1	NA	TGTGCCTCGGGGTCGAGTGTCACAGATACGCAGTATTTT	CASGSSVTDTQYF